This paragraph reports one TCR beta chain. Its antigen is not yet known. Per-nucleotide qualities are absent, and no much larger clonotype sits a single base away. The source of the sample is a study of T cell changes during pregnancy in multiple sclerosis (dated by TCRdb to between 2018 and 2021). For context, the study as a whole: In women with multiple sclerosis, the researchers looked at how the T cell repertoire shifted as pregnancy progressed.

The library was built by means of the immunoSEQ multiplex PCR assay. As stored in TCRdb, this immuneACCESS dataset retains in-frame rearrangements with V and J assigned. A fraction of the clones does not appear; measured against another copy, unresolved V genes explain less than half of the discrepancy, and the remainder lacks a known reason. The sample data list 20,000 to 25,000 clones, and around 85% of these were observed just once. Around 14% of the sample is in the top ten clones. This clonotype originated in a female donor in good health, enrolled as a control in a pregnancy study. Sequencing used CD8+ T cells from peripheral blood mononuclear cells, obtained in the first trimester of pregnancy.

This receptor carries the CDR3 CASSSSTVNTGELFF. The DNA sequence reads TGTGCCAGCAGCTCCTCTACAGTGAACACCGGGGAGCTGTTTTTT. The rearrangement joined TRBV7-9 to TRBJ2-2, with the D segment identity uncertain. The germline ends are 10 bases apart after V is trimmed by 4 bases and J by 1 base. The germline V gene (reference sequence) provides CDR1 SEHNR and CDR2 FQNEAQ. The CDR3 covers 15 residues, taking in both the cysteine and the phenylalanine. This entry keeps only the CDR3 DNA: 45 bases, framed from base 1.